What follows are 10 T cell receptor beta chains derived from one specimen sequenced in a study of radiotherapy plus CTLA-4 blockade in lung cancer. Clones were sequenced by immunoSEQ multiplex PCR, and TCRdb holds only the in-frame ones, with some missing. The sample contains approximately 28,000 clones, less than 80% of which appear only once. This specimen was peripheral blood, taken from a patient treated with radiotherapy plus ipilimumab. These receptor sequences come from a human donor with non-small cell lung cancer who had stable disease on radiotherapy plus ipilimumab.

This clone has just a few counts. This sequence joins TRBV25-1 and TRBJ2-1, with 9 bases aligning to TRBD1. V was pared by 5 bases and J by 4 bases, with 15 bases of the junction left unmatched. The germline V gene encodes CDR1 MGHDK and CDR2 SYGVNS. This CDR3 is built from 18 residues. CDR3 DNA sequence: TGTGCCAGCAGTCCCCCTTACTCCGGGACAGGGTCTTACAATGAGCAGTTCTTC. Amino acid sequence: CASSPPYSGTGSYNEQFF.

V is TRBV19 and J is TRBJ1-1; 7 positions agree with TRBD1. This CDR3 region has 15 residues. Germline CDR1 reads LNHDA; CDR2 reads SQIVND (reference sequence). Unmatched junction bases numbered 10, after V lost 5 bases and J lost 4 bases. The CDR3 DNA reads as TGTGCCAGTAGTTCTCACAGGGGCAAGGGCACTGAAGCTTTCTTT. Protein sequence: CASSSHRGKGTEAFF.

V gene TRBV7-6 combines with J gene TRBJ1-2; D is perhaps TRBD1 (5 bases). CDR1 is SGHVS and CDR2 is FNYEAQ in the germline V gene. This CDR3 is 12 amino acids long. V gave up 6 bases and J gave up 7 bases, with 12 bases separating them. CDR3 bases: TGTGCCAGCAGGTCTGGGGGAGGTGGCTACACCTTC. Translated: CASRSGGGGYTF. Looking up the rest from reference TRBV7-6 and TRBJ1-2 gives the full variable domain: GAGVSQSPRYKVTKRGQDVALRCDPISGHVSLYWYRQALGQGPEFLTYFNYEAQQDKSGLPNDRFSAERPEGSISTLTIQRTEQRDSAMYRCASRSGGGGYTFGSGTRLTVV.

The J gene is TRBJ1-2, the V gene TRBV7-9, with no clear D. Germline values: CDR1 SEHNR, CDR2 FQNEAQ (reference sequence). CDR3 length: 12 residues. The germline V and J ends were trimmed by 2 bases and 7 bases, with 8 bases remaining between them. The CDR3 loop reads CASSLIGFGYTF. The CDR3 nucleotides are TGTGCCAGCAGCTTAATAGGCTTTGGCTACACCTTC.

This chain connects TRBV7-2 to TRBJ2-2, with D perhaps TRBD1 (5 bases). Germline loops: CDR1 SGHTA, CDR2 FQGNSA. The V end was cut by 6 bases, the J end by 5 bases, with 13 bases between. The CDR3 spans 14 residues. The CDR3 loop reads CASSRQRWTGELFF. The CDR3 DNA sequence: TGTGCCAGCAGTAGACAGCGCTGGACCGGGGAGCTGTTTTTT.

In regard to this clone: Other nucleotide sequences from this sample produce the same CDR3. The V gene is TRBV6-5, the J gene TRBJ1-6, with TRBD1 matching 9 bases. The germline gives CDR1 MNHEY, CDR2 SVGAGI. The V gene end was trimmed by 10 bases and the J gene end by 9 bases; junction bases not matched to a gene: 4. CDR3 length: 12 residues. The CDR3 sequence: CAIRTGVSPLHF. The CDR3 coding sequence is TGTGCCATACGGACAGGGGTTTCACCCCTCCACTTT.

The chain combines TRBV5-1 with TRBJ1-3; tentatively, D is TRBD1 (5 bases). The CDR3 loop spans 15 amino acids. Trimming pared 4 bases from V and 4 bases from J, leaving 15 bases between. CDR1 and CDR2 (germline): SGHRS, YFSETQ. The CDR3 is CASSLGTVGGNTIYF. The CDR3 coding sequence is TGCGCCAGCAGCCTTGGGACGGTAGGAGGAAACACCATATATTTT.

The chain is built from TRBV4-1 and TRBJ2-6; D gene ambiguous. The CDR3 runs to 17 residues. The germline V and J ends were trimmed by 1 base and 0 bases, with 10 bases remaining between them. Germline V CDR1 and CDR2: MGHRA, YSYEKL. CDR3 sequence: CASSQAGRLSGANVLTF. In DNA form, the CDR3 reads TGCGCCAGCAGCCAAGCAGGTCGTCTCTCTGGGGCCAACGTCCTGACTTTC.

This clone is medium-sized by share. The V call is TRBV19, the J call TRBJ2-7, with TRBD1 as a possible D gene (5 bases). The germline V gene encodes CDR1 LNHDA and CDR2 SQIVND (reference sequence). The V end lost 5 bases, the J end lost 0 bases, and 14 bases lay between the germline ends. CDR3 size: 15 residues. The CDR3 DNA reads TGTGCCAGTAGTCCCCGTCAGGGCAACTCCTACGAGCAGTACTTC. This translates into CASSPRQGNSYEQYF.

The chain has TRBV30 and TRBJ1-6, with TRBD1 matching over 11 bases. The CDR3 is made up of 13 amino acids. The germline V gene encodes CDR1 GTSNPN and CDR2 SVGIG (reference sequence). Trimming removed 8 bases from V and 10 bases from J; junction bases left unmatched: 7. In DNA, the CDR3 is TGTGCCGGTAGGGGGACAGGGGGGTCACCCCTCCACTTT. Protein sequence: CAGRGTGGSPLHF. Based on the CDR3 plus reference TRBV30 and TRBJ1-6, the full variable domain is SQTIHQWPATLVQPVGSPLSLECTVEGTSNPNLYWYRQAAGRGLQLLFYSVGIGQISSEVPQNLSASRPQDRQFILSSKKLLLSDSGFYLCAGRGTGGSPLHFGNGTRLTVT.